This is a list of T cell receptor beta chains from one sample in a study of graft-versus-host responses after intestinal transplantation. No antigen has been assigned to these receptors. This table comes from immunoSEQ multiplex PCR, and its TCRdb copy is limited to in-frame clones, with some not included. The repertoire includes about 39,000 clones, roughly 96% of them detected once, and roughly 0.22% sits in the top ten. The source material was unstimulated CD8+ T cells sorted from spleen or lymph node cells, sampled before transplant. These receptor sequences come from a human donor who was the organ donor for an intestinal transplant. Both conserved end residues are part of each CDR3. Fields, in order: clone size, J gene, V gene, D gene, CDR3 protein, CDR3 DNA. A D gene is named only where the DNA matches it firmly. Clone size is stated in some rows and not others, as once, few, many or a class when expanded.

>NA|TRBJ1-2|TRBV27|NA
CASSDTNYGYTF
TGTGCCAGCAGTGACACTAACTATGGCTACACCTTC
>NA|TRBJ1-1|TRBV7-6|NA
CASSLAPAGQRLNTEAFF
TGTGCCAGCAGCTTAGCGCCGGCAGGGCAACGGTTGAACACTGAAGCTTTCTTT
>NA|TRBJ1-4|TRBV7-2|TRBD1
CASSQPRQGPTNEKLFF
TGTGCCAGCAGCCAGCCCAGACAGGGTCCAACTAATGAAAAACTGTTTTTT
>NA|TRBJ2-7|TRBV28|TRBD1
CASRLGTGTYEQYF
TGTGCCAGCAGGTTAGGGACAGGGACCTACGAGCAGTACTTC
>NA|TRBJ2-3|TRBV4-1|TRBD2
CASSQPSGGSTDTQYF
TGCGCCAGCAGCCAACCGAGCGGGGGTAGCACAGATACGCAGTATTTT
>NA|TRBJ1-5|TRBV9|NA
CASSRWTPSYQPQHF
TGTGCCAGCAGCCGATGGACACCGAGTTATCAGCCCCAGCATTTT
>NA|TRBJ2-3|TRBV27|NA
CASSLFSSGPSTDTQYF
TGTGCCAGCAGTTTATTTTCCAGCGGACCTAGCACAGATACGCAGTATTTT
>NA|TRBJ2-1|TRBV27|NA
CASGFGGSYNEQFF
TGTGCCAGCGGCTTCGGCGGTTCCTACAATGAGCAGTTCTTC
>NA|TRBJ2-2|TRBV27|TRBD2
CASSPGLEVGELFF
TGTGCCAGCAGCCCGGGACTAGAGGTCGGGGAGCTGTTTTTT
>NA|TRBJ2-5|TRBV6-5|TRBD2
CASSYSSSGVETQYF
TGTGCCAGCAGTTACTCGAGTAGCGGGGTGGAGACCCAGTACTTC
>NA|TRBJ1-2|TRBV28|TRBD1
CASSAQGAYGYTF
TGTGCCAGCAGTGCCCAGGGGGCTTATGGCTACACCTTC
>NA|TRBJ2-1|TRBV5-4|TRBD1
CASSPGQAYNEQFF
TGTGCCAGCAGCCCGGGACAGGCATACAATGAGCAGTTCTTC
>NA|TRBJ2-1|TRBV9|NA
CASSVGADRYNEQFF
TGTGCCAGCAGCGTAGGAGCCGACCGTTACAATGAGCAGTTCTTC
>NA|TRBJ1-3|TRBV4-3|NA
CASSQEIGAHSGNTIYF
TGCGCCAGCAGCCAAGAGATTGGGGCCCACTCTGGAAACACCATATATTTT
>NA|TRBJ2-7|TRBV30|NA
CAWSLGSSYEQYF
TGTGCCTGGAGTCTGGGGAGCTCCTACGAGCAGTACTTC
>NA|TRBJ2-7|TRBV9|TRBD1
CASSRTGTPSYEQYF
TGTGCCAGCAGCCGGACAGGTACCCCCTCCTACGAGCAGTACTTC
>NA|TRBJ2-3|TRBV7-8|TRBD2
CASSLLAGGPLSTDTQYF
TGTGCCAGCAGCTTACTAGCGGGGGGGCCTCTGAGCACAGATACGCAGTATTTT
>NA|TRBJ1-2|TRBV27|NA
CASSPGDYGYTF
TGTGCCAGCAGTCCAGGGGACTATGGCTACACCTTC
>NA|TRBJ2-2|TRBV28|TRBD1
CASSAPGTGGTGELFF
TGTGCCAGCAGTGCGCCCGGGACAGGGGGCACCGGGGAGCTGTTTTTT
>NA|TRBJ2-5|TRBV7-2|TRBD2
CASSLNSGGAGETQYF
TGTGCCAGCAGCTTAAATAGCGGGGGGGCCGGGGAGACCCAGTACTTC
>NA|TRBJ2-2|TRBV5-1|NA
CASTSGGGELFF
TGCGCCAGCACCTCCGGGGGCGGGGAGCTGTTTTTT
>NA|TRBJ2-1|TRBV5-8|NA
CASSSHAYNEQFF
TGTGCCAGCAGTTCCCATGCCTACAATGAGCAGTTCTTC
>NA|TRBJ2-5|TRBV4-1|NA
CASSREGETQYF
TGCGCCAGCAGCCGAGAGGGGGAGACCCAGTACTTC
>NA|TRBJ2-5|TRBV25-1|NA
CASRQETQYF
TGTGCCAGCAGACAAGAGACCCAGTACTTC
>NA|TRBJ2-2|TRBV7-8|TRBD2
CASSLNGGEDTGELFF
TGTGCCAGCAGCTTAAACGGGGGGGAAGACACCGGGGAGCTGTTTTTT
>NA|TRBJ2-7|TRBV11-3|TRBD2
CASSTAGTSGGALSYEQYF
TGTGCCAGCAGCACGGCCGGGACTAGCGGGGGAGCGTTATCCTACGAGCAGTACTTC
>NA|TRBJ1-6|TRBV16|NA
CASSQYGNSPLHF
TGTGCCAGCAGCCAATATGGTAATTCACCCCTCCACTTT
>NA|TRBJ2-7|TRBV4-1|TRBD1
CASSQDGGGQGAIWDEQYF
TGCGCCAGCAGCCAAGATGGTGGGGGACAGGGGGCGATTTGGGACGAGCAGTACTTC
>NA|TRBJ1-5|TRBV5-4|TRBD1
CASSRDRGDNQPQHF
TGTGCCAGCAGCCGCGACAGGGGGGACAATCAGCCCCAGCATTTT
>once|TRBJ1-1|TRBV4-3|NA
CASSQDLRTYTEAFF
TGCGCCAGCAGCCAAGATCTTAGGACATACACTGAAGCTTTCTTT